This TCR beta chain appears in the sequencing data of a study of T cell repertoires and HLA-DP antigens. A note on this clone: Antigen unknown.

The primer mix covered 54 TRBV segments and 13 TRBJ segments. The data were produced by immunoSEQ multiplex PCR, yet TCRdb's version contains in-frame clones alone and is incomplete. The sample has about 110,000 clones; about 92% are singletons. Study conclusions and caveats: Previously undetected clones averaged about 35% and 50% against the two alleles respectively. Responder cells were total CD4+ cells with a HeLa antigen-presenting system.

Trimming removed 7 bases at V and 5 bases at J, with 9 bases between. The length of the CDR3 is 12 residues. This sequence joins TRBV23-1 and TRBJ1-5; a weak D match, TRBD1 (5 bases). TRBV23-1 is noted as an ORF with a role that remains uncertain. The material sequenced was CD4+ T cells from PBMCs. This TCR was recovered from a woman aged 18-30 years in good health and CMV-seronegative. CDR3 amino acids: CASTHRYQPQHF. In DNA form, the CDR3 reads TGCGCCAGCACCCACAGGTATCAGCCCCAGCATTTT.